This T cell receptor (beta chain) was sequenced for a study of CD8+ T cells in alopecia areata. Study-level points and caveats: Clonality was higher in lesional than normal scalp, especially in alopecia totalis/universalis. Scalp samples also yield sequences of resident alphabeta T cells from normal skin.

It was cDNA, reverse transcribed from extracted RNA, that served as the sequencing template. Only in-frame clones appear in the TCRdb table, and some are missing; sequencing was by immunoSEQ multiplex PCR. This sample has 130,000 or so clones; around 50% occur once, and the top ten carry about 10%. Worth noting for this clone: Its specificity is unknown.

The ends lost 5 bases at V and 4 bases at J; junction bases unmatched: 9. CDR3 length: 14 residues. Germline lookup yields CDR1 SQVTM and CDR2 ANQGSEA. Researchers took lesional scalp punch biopsies and peripheral blood from people who were alopecia areata patients. The V and J genes are TRBV29-1 and TRBJ2-3, with 7 bases that match TRBD1. Sequenced sample: NKG2D-low CD8+ T cells sorted from blood. This receptor was identified in a human donor with alopecia areata. This chain's CDR3 is CSVPGQRKADTQYF. The CDR3 DNA sequence: TGCAGCGTTCCGGGACAGAGAAAAGCAGATACGCAGTATTTT.